The next 3 T cell receptor beta chains were all read from a single sample in a study of cytomegalovirus exposure and HLA in healthy donors. Use of 60 Vbeta and 13 Jbeta primers characterized the PCR. The assay was immunoSEQ multiplex PCR, and TCRdb's table has in-frame clones only and misses some. The sample comprises about 140,000 clones, more than 60% of which are singletons, and 1.5% to 2% rests with the top ten. The sequencing input was PBMCs. The receptors here all came from a female donor in good health and CMV-seronegative.

This chain links TRBV19 with TRBJ1-4; maybe TRBD1 (5 bases). With 7 bases removed from V and 4 bases from J, the gap between germline ends came to 13 bases. Germline V CDR1 and CDR2: LNHDA, SQIVND (reference sequence). The CDR3 spans 14 residues. The CDR3 reads CASTPDSLNEKLFF. CDR3 in DNA: TGTGCCAGTACCCCAGACAGCCTTAATGAAAAACTGTTTTTT.

The chain carries TRBV5-1 and TRBJ1-1, with 7 bases fitting TRBD1. V was clipped by 0 bases and J by 3 bases; unmatched bases: 8. This CDR3 has 16 residues. CDR1 is SGHRS and CDR2 is YFSETQ in the germline V gene. The CDR3 protein is CASSLVGRGSDTEAFF. In nucleotides, the CDR3 is TGCGCCAGCAGCTTGGTGGGCAGGGGGTCCGACACTGAAGCTTTCTTT.

CDR3 sequence: CASSRTVQRGYGYTF. The DNA of the CDR3 is TGTGCCAGCAGTCGTACAGTCCAACGGGGCTATGGCTACACCTTC. This chain joins TRBV27 and TRBJ1-2; D is unresolved. CDR3 length: 15 residues. Germline V lookup: CDR1 MNHEY, CDR2 SMNVEV (reference sequence). Between the trimmed V and J ends, which lost 5 bases and 4 bases, there was a span of 17 bases.